This entry describes one T cell receptor (beta chain). Naive CD4+ T cells were purified with Tregs depleted by CD25. Semi-nested PCR with Nested Universal Primer A followed constant-region reverse priming of full-length variable regions. TCRdb passed the 5' RACE reads through MiXCR, listing each CDR3 protein once. The data show around 43,000 distinct CDR3 sequences, with about 19% seen just once and 2.5% to 3.5% held by the top ten. With V trimmed by 2 bases and J by 3 bases, 6 bases remained unmatched. The germline V gene has CDR1 SGHTA and CDR2 FQGNSA. CDR3 length equals 17 residues. This chain uses TRBV7-2 with TRBJ2-7, with 14 bases lining up with TRBD2. This receptor was obtained from a female donor with breast cancer. The sequencing input was naive CD4+ T cells sorted from a lymph node. As for subset: naive CD4+ T cells, CD4+CD45RA+CD25-. DNA for the CDR3: TGTGCCAGCAGCTTATCGACGGGACTAGCGGGAGACTACGAGCAGTACTTC. It yields the protein CASSLSTGLAGDYEQYF.